This T cell receptor beta chain came from a study of CXCR3-negative and CXCR3-positive naive CD8 T cells. The CD45RO-CCR7+CD27+CD95- phenotype denoted naive CD8+ T cells. Researchers prepared the TRB cDNA libraries using 5' RACE with UMI labels. TCRdb re-analyzed the 5' RACE reads; it lists each CDR3 protein once, without DNA. The sample holds about 120,000 distinct CDR3 sequences. Remarks on this clonotype: Antigen specificity is unknown.

Germline CDR1 SNHLY, CDR2 FYNNEI. This CDR3 is built from 14 residues. General study points: Between one naive subset and the other, surface CD5 was comparable, and TCR strength was inferred from TRB CDR3 properties. Memory CD8+ cells showed much lower diversity, while both naive subsets were comparably high. Naive cells used TRBV-TRBJ genes in much the same way whether CXCR3-negative or CXCR3-positive; memory cells did not.

What was sequenced was naive CXCR3- CD8+ T cells from blood. Documented subset: CD45RO-CCR7+CD27+CD95- naive CD8+ T cells lacking CXCR3 (TNR3-). This rearrangement joins TRBV2 to TRBJ2-1; TCRdb calls TRBD2, which cannot be checked without DNA. The clonotype originates from a human donor in good health. Some clones in this sample may be carry-over from other donors' samples. CDR3: CASSGSSGRNEQFF.